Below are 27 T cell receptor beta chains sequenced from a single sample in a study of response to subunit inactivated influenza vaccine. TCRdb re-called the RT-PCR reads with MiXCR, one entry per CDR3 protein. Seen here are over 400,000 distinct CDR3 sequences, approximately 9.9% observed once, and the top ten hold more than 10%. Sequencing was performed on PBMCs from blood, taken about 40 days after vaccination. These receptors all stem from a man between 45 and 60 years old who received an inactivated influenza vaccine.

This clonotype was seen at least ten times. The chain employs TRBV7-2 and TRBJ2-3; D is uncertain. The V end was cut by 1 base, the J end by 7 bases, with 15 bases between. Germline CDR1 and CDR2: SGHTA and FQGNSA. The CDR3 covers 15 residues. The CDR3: CASSLEGSVFNTQYF. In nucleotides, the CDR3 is TGTGCCAGCAGCTTAGAAGGGTCCGTTTTCAATACGCAGTATTTT.

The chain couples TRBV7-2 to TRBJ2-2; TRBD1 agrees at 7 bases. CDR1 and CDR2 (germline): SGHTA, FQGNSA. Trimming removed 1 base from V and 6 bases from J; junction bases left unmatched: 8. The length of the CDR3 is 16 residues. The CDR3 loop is CASSLVGDRGAGELFF. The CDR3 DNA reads TGTGCCAGCAGCTTAGTGGGGGACAGAGGGGCCGGGGAGCTGTTTTTT.

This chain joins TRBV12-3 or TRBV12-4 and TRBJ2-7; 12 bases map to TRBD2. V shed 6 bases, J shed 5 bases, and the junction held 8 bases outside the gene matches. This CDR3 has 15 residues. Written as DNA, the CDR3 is TGTGCCAGCAGGTCGACTAGCGGGGGAGGGAACGAGCAGTACTTC. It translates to CASRSTSGGGNEQYF.

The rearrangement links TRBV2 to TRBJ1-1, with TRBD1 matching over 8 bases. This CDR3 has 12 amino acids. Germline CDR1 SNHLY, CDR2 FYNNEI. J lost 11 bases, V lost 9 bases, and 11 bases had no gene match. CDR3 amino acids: CASLRTGQGAFF. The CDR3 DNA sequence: TGTGCCAGTCTAAGGACAGGGCAGGGCGCTTTCTTT.

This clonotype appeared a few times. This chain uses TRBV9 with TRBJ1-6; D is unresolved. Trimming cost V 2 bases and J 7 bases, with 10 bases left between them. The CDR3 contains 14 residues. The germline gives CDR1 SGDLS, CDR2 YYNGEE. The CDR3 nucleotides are TGTGCCAGCAGCGTGGCAACGAGAAATTCACCCCTCCACTTT. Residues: CASSVATRNSPLHF.

For the CDR3, the DNA is TGTGCCAGCAGAGGGACAGGAGAGAGCCTTCAGTACTTC. Protein sequence: CASRGTGESLQYF. The chain combines TRBV6-1 with TRBJ2-4, with TRBD1 matching 8 bases. The CDR3 has 13 residues. The J segment lost 11 bases and the V segment lost 6 bases, leaving 9 bases of the junction unmatched. The germline V gene has CDR1 MNHNS and CDR2 SASEGT.

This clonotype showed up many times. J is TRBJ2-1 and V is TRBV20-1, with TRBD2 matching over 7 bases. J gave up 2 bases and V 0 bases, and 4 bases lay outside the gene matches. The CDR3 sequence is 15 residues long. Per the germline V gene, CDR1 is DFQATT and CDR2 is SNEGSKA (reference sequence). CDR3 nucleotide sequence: TGCAGTGCTAGAGAGTCAAGCGGGACCTACAATGAGCAGTTCTTC. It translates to CSARESSGTYNEQFF.

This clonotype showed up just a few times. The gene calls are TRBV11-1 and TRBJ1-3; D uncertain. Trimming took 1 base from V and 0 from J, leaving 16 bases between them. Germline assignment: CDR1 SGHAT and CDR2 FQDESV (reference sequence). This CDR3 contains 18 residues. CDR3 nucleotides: TGTGCCAGCAGCTTAGTGCGTTCTTGGCTACGCTCTGGAAACACCATATATTTT. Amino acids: CASSLVRSWLRSGNTIYF. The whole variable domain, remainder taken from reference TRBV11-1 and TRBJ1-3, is EAEVAQSPRYKITEKSQAVAFWCDPISGHATLYWYRQILGQGPELLVQFQDESVVDDSQLPKDRFSAERLKGVDSTLKIQPAELGDSAMYLCASSLVRSWLRSGNTIYFGEGSWLTVV.

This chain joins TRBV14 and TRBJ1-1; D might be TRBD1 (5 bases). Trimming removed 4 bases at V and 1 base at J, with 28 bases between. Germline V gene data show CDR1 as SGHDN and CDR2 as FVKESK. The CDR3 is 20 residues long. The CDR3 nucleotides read TGTGCCAGCAGCCGTTGGAGAAACACAGGCCCGGCGGATAGGAACACTGAAGCTTTCTTT. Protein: CASSRWRNTGPADRNTEAFF.

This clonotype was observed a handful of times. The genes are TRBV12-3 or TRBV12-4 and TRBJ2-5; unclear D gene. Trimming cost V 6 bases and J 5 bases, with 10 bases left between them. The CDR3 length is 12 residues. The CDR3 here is CASSLNLETQYF. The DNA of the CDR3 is TGTGCCAGCAGCTTGAACCTCGAGACCCAGTACTTC.

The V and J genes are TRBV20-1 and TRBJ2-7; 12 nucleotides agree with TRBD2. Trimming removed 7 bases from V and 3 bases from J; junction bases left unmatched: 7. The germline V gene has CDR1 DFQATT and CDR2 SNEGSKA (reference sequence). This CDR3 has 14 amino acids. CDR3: CSVWTSGVIYEQYF. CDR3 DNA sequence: TGCAGTGTCTGGACTAGCGGGGTGATCTACGAGCAGTACTTC.

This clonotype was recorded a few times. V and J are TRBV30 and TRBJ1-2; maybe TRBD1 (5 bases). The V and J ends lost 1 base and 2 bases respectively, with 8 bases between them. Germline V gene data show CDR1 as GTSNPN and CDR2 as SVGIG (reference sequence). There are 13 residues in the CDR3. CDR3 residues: CAWSGDSNYGYTF. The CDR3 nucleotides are TGTGCCTGGAGTGGCGACAGCAACTATGGCTACACCTTC.

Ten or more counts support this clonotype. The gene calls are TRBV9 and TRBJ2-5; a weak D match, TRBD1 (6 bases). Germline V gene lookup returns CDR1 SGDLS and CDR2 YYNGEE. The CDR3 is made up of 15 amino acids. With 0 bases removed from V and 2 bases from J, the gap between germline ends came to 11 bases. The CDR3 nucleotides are TGTGCCAGCAGCGTAGGGGGACAAATTCAAGAGACCCAGTACTTC. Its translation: CASSVGGQIQETQYF. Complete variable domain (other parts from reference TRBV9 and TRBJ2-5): DSGVTQTPKHLITATGQRVTLRCSPRSGDLSVYWYQQSLDQGLQFLIQYYNGEERAKGNILERFSAQQFPDLHSELNLSSLELGDSALYFCASSVGGQIQETQYFGPGTRLLVL.

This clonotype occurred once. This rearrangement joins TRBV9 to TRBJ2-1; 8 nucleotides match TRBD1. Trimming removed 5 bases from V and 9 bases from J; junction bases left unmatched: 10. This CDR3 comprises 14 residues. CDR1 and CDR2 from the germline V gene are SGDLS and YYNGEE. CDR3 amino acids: CASSNGQGSSEQFF. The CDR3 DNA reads TGTGCCAGCAGTAACGGACAGGGAAGCAGTGAGCAGTTCTTC.

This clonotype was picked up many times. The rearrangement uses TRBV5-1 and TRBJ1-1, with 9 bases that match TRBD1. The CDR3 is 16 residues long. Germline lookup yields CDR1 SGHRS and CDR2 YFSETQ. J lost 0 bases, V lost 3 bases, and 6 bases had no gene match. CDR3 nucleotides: TGCGCCAGCAGCTCCGGGACAGGGAACATGAACACTGAAGCTTTCTTT. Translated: CASSSGTGNMNTEAFF.

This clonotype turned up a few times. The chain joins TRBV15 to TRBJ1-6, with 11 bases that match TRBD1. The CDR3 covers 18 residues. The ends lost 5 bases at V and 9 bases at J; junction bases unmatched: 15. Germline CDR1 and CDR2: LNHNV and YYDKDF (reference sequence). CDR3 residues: CATSRDMQGQGEGSPLHF. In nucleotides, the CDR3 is TGTGCCACCAGCCGCGATATGCAGGGACAGGGGGAAGGTTCACCCCTCCACTTT. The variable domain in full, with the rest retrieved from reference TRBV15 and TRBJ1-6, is DAMVIQNPRYQVTQFGKPVTLSCSQTLNHNVMYWYQQKSSQAPKLLFHYYDKDFNNEADTPDNFQSRRPNTSFCFLDIRSPGLGDTAMYLCATSRDMQGQGEGSPLHFGNGTRLTVT.

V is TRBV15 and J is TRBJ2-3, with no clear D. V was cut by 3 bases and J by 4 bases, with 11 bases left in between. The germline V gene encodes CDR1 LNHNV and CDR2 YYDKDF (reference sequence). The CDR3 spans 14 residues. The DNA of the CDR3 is TGTGCCACCAGCAGCCGGTTAGGCCCAGATACGCAGTATTTT. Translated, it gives CATSSRLGPDTQYF.

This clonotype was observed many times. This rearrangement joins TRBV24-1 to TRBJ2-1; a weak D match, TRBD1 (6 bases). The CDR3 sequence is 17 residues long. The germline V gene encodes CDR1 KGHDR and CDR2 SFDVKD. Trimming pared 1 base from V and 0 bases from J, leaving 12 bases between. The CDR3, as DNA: TGTGCCACCAGTGATTTACCAGGGGCAAGCTCCTACAATGAGCAGTTCTTC. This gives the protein CATSDLPGASSYNEQFF.

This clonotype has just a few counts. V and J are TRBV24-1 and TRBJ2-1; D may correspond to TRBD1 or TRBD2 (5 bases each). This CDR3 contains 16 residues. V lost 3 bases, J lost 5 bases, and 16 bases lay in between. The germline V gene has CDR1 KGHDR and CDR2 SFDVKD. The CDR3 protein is CATSDAYGAPDNEQFF. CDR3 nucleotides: TGTGCCACCAGTGATGCGTACGGGGCTCCGGACAATGAGCAGTTCTTC.

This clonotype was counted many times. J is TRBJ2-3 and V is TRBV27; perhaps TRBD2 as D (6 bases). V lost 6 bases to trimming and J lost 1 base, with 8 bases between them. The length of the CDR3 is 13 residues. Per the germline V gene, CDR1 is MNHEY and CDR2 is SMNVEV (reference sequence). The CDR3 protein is CASRREGTDTQYF. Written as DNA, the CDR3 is TGTGCCAGCAGGAGGGAGGGCACAGATACGCAGTATTTT.

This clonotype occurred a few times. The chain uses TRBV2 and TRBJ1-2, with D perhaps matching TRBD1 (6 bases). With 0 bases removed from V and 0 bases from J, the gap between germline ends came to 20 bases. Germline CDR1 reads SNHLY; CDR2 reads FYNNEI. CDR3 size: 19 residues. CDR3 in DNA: TGTGCCAGCAGTGAAGCACCCGGGACAACGAGATTTACTAACTATGGCTACACCTTC. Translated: CASSEAPGTTRFTNYGYTF.

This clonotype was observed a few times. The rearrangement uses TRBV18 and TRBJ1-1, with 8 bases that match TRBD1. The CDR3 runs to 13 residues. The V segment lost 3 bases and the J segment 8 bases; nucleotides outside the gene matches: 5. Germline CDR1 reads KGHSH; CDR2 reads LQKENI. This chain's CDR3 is CASSPIRDREAFF. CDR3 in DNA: TGTGCCAGCTCACCGATCCGGGACAGGGAAGCTTTCTTT.

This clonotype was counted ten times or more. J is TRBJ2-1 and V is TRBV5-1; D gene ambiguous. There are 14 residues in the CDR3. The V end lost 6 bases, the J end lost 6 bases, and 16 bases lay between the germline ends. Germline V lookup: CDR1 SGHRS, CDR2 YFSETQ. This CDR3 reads CASNLGRLGNEQFF. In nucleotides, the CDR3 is TGCGCCAGCAACCTTGGTCGGTTGGGCAATGAGCAGTTCTTC.

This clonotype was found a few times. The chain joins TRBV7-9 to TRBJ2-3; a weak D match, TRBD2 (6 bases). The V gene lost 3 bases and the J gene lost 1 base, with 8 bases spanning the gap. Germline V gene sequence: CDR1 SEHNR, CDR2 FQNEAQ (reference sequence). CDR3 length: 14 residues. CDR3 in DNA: TGTGCCAGCAGCTTGCGGGACCGCACAGATACGCAGTATTTT. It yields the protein CASSLRDRTDTQYF.

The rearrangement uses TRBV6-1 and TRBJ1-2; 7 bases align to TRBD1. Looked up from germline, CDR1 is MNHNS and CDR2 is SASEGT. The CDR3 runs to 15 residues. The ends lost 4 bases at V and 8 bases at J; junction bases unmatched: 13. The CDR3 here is CASSVSGGDSGGYTF. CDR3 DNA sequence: TGTGCCAGCAGTGTTTCAGGGGGTGACAGCGGCGGCTACACCTTC.

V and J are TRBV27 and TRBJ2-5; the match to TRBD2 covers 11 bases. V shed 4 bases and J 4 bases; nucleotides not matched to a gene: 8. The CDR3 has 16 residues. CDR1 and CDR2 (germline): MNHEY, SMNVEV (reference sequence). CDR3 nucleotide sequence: TGTGCCAGCAGTTCGTTACTAGCGGGGGTTCGAGAGACCCAGTACTTC. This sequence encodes CASSSLLAGVRETQYF.

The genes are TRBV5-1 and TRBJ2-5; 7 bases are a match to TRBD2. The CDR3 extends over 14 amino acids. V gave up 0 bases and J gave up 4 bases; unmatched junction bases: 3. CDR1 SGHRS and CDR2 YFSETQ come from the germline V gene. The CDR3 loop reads CASSLVAGVETQYF. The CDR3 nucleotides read TGCGCCAGCAGCTTGGTGGCGGGAGTAGAGACCCAGTACTTC.